The T cell receptor (beta chain) under discussion was sequenced for a study of shared clonotypes between healthy human individuals. Whole-study findings and limits: Naive subsets tended to show greater estimated richness than memory subsets. Sampling was confined to blood; repertoires within tissues likely differ.

About this clone: The antigen is unknown.

Assay: immunoSEQ multiplex PCR; the TCRdb copy retains only in-frame clones and omits some. The top ten clones hold 24% of a sample with more than 600,000 clones, about 90% of them seen once. In the naive CD8 group, cells lacked CD45RO and were positively selected for CCR7, so terminally differentiated effector memory CD45RA+ cells were left out. The J segment lost 1 base and the V segment lost 1 base, leaving 8 bases of the junction unmatched. Germline V gene sequence: CDR1 SGDLS, CDR2 YYNGEE. The CDR3 length is 18 residues. This chain joins TRBV9 and TRBJ2-2; 9 positions agree with TRBD1. Sample: naive CD8+ T cells sorted from blood. The sequence derives from a man aged 25-45 years in good health. CDR3 sequence reads: CASSVRSGTGRNTGELFF. CDR3 coding DNA: TGTGCCAGCAGCGTAAGGAGCGGGACAGGGCGGAACACCGGGGAGCTGTTTTTT. Based on the CDR3 plus reference TRBV9 and TRBJ2-2, the full variable domain is DSGVTQTPKHLITATGQRVTLRCSPRSGDLSVYWYQQSLDQGLQFLIQYYNGEERAKGNILERFSAQQFPDLHSELNLSSLELGDSALYFCASSVRSGTGRNTGELFFGEGSRLTVL.